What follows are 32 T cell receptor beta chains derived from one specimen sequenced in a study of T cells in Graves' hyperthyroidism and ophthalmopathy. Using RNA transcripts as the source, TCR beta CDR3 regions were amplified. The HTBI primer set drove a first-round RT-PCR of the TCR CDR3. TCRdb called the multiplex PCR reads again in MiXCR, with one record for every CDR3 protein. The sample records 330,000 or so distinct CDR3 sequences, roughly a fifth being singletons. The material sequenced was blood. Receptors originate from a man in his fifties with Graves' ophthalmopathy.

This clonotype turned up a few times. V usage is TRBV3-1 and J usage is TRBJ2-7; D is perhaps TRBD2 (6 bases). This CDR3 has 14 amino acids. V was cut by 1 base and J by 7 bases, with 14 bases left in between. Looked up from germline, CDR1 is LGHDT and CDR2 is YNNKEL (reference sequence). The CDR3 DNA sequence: TGTGCCAGCAGCCAAGTGGAGGGGCTGGGGGAGCAGTACTTC. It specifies CASSQVEGLGEQYF.

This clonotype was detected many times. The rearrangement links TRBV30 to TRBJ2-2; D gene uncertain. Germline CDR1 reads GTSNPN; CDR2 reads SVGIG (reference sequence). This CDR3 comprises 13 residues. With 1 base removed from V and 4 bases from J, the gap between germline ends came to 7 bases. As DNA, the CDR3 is TGTGCCTGGAGTGGCTTTAGCACCGGGGAGCTGTTTTTT. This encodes CAWSGFSTGELFF.

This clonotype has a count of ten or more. In nucleotides, the CDR3 is TGTGCCAGCAGCCTGACGGTCGGAGGCCTCTATGGGGAGCAGTACTTC. Its translation is CASSLTVGGLYGEQYF. V gene TRBV13 combines with J gene TRBJ2-7, with a weak D call TRBD2 (5 bases). The CDR3 spans 16 residues. Trimming removed 5 bases at V and 7 bases at J, with 24 bases between. CDR1 and CDR2 from the germline V gene are PRHDT and FYEKMQ (reference sequence).

The chain's CDR3 is CASEEGGTGGNNQPQHF. CDR3 DNA sequence: TGTGCCAGCGAGGAGGGGGGGACAGGGGGAAATAATCAGCCCCAGCATTTT. The rearrangement links TRBV2 to TRBJ1-5, with TRBD1 identical over 11 bases. The CDR3 is 17 amino acids. V dropped 8 bases and J dropped 4; count of bases not matched to a gene: 13. Germline V gene data show CDR1 as SNHLY and CDR2 as FYNNEI.

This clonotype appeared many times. The CDR3 DNA reads as TGTGCCAGCAGTTTTCTAGAGACCCAGTACTTC. Protein sequence: CASSFLETQYF. This chain uses TRBV12-3 or TRBV12-4 with TRBJ2-5, with no clear D. V lost 3 bases to trimming and J lost 4 bases, with 3 bases between them. The CDR3 runs to 11 residues.

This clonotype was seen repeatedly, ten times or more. CDR3 in amino acids: CASSLSYGQETQYF. CDR3 coding DNA: TGTGCCAGCAGTTTATCCTACGGACAAGAGACCCAGTACTTC. This chain uses TRBV28 with TRBJ2-5, with D hard to call. The CDR3 length is 14 residues. Between the trimmed V and J ends, which lost 1 base and 2 bases, there was a span of 8 bases. Per the germline V gene, CDR1 is MDHEN and CDR2 is SYDVKM.

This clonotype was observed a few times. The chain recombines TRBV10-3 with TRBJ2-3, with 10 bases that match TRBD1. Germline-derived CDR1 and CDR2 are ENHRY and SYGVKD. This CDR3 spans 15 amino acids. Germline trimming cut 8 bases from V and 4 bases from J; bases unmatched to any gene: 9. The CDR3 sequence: CAIRTRDRGADTQYF. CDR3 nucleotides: TGTGCCATCCGAACGCGGGACAGGGGTGCAGATACGCAGTATTTT.

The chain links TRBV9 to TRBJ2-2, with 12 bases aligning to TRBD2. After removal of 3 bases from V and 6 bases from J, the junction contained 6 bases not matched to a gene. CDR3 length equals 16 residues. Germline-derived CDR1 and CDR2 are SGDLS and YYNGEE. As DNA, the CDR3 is TGTGCCAGCAGCGAGACTAGCGGGAGAGGACCCGGGGAGCTGTTTTTT. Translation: CASSETSGRGPGELFF.

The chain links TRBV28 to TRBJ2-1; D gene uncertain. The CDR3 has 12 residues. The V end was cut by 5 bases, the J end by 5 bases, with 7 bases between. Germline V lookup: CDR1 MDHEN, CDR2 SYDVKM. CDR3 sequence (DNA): TGTGCCAGCAGTAACAGCAACAATGAGCAGTTCTTC. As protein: CASSNSNNEQFF.

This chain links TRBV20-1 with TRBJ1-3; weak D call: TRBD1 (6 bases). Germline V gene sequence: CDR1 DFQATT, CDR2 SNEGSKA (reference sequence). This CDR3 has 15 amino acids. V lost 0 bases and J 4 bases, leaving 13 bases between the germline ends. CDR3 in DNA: TGCAGTGCTAGAGATCAGGCAGGGGTCGGAAACACCATATATTTT. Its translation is CSARDQAGVGNTIYF.

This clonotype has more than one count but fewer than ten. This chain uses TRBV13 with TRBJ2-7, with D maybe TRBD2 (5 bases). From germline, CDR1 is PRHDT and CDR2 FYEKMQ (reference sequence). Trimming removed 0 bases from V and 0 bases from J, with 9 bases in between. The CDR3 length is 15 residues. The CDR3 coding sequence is TGTGCCAGCAGCTTAGGGTTTAGCGACTCCTACGAGCAGTACTTC. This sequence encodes CASSLGFSDSYEQYF.

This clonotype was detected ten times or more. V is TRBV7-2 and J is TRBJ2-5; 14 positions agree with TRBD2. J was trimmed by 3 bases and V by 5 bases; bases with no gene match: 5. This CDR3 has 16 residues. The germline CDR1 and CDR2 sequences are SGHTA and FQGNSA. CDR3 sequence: CASSLGTSGGEETQYF. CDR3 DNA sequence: TGTGCCAGCAGCCTAGGGACTAGCGGGGGCGAAGAGACCCAGTACTTC.

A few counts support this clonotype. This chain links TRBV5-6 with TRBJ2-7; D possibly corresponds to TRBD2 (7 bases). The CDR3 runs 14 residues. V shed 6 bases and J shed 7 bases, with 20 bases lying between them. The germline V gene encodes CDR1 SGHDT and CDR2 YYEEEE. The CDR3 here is CASIPGRRGGEQYF. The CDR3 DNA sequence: TGTGCCAGCATCCCCGGGAGGAGAGGGGGGGAGCAGTACTTC.

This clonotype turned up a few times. This CDR3 is CASSELAGGTDEQFF. CDR3 DNA: TGTGCCAGCAGTGAACTAGCGGGAGGGACGGATGAGCAGTTCTTC. This chain joins TRBV2 and TRBJ2-1; the match to TRBD2 covers 12 bases. The V and J ends lost 2 bases and 8 bases, in that order; junction bases with no gene match: 4. The CDR3 runs to 15 residues. CDR1 and CDR2 from the germline V gene are SNHLY and FYNNEI.

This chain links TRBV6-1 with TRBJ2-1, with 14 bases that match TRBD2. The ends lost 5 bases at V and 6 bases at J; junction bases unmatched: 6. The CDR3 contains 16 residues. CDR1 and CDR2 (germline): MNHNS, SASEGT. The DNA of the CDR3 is TGTGCCAGCAGTTTCCGACTAGCGGGAGGGATCAATGAGCAGTTCTTC. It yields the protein CASSFRLAGGINEQFF.

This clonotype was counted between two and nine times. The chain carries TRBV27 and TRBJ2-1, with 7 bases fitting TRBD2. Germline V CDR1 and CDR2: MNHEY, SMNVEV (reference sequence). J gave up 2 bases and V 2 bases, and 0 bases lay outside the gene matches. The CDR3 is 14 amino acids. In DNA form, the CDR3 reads TGTGCCAGCAGTTTAACTAGCGCCTACAATGAGCAGTTCTTC. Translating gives CASSLTSAYNEQFF.

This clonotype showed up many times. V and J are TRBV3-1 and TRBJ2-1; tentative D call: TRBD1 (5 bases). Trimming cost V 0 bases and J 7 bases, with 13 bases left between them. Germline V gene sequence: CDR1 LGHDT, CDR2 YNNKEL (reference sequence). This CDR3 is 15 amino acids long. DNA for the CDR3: TGTGCCAGCAGCCAAGATTCCAGGGCCCGGAATGAGCAGTTCTTC. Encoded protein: CASSQDSRARNEQFF.

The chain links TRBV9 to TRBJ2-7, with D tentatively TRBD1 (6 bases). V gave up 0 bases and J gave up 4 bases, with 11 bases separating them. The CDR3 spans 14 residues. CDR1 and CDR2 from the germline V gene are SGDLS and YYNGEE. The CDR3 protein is CASSVGPGEYEQYF. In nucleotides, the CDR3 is TGTGCCAGCAGCGTAGGCCCAGGGGAATACGAGCAGTACTTC.

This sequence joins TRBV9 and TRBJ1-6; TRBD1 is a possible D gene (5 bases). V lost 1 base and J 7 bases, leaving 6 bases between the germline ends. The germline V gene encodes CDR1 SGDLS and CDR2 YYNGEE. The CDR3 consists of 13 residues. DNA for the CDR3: TGTGCCAGCAGCGTAAGGGACAATTCACCCCTCCACTTT. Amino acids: CASSVRDNSPLHF.

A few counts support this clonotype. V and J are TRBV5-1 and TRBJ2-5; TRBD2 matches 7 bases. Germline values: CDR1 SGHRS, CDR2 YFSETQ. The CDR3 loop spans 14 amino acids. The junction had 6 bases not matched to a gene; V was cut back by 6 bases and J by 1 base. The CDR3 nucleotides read TGCGCCAGCAATGTGGGGGAGGGCCAAGAGACCCAGTACTTC. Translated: CASNVGEGQETQYF.

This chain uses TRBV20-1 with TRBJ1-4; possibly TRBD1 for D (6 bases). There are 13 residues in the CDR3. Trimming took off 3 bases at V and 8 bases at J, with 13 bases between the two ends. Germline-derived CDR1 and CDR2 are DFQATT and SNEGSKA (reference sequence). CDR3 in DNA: TGCAGTGCTAGGGAGGGGGGGGCGGAAAAACTGTTTTTT. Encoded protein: CSAREGGAEKLFF.

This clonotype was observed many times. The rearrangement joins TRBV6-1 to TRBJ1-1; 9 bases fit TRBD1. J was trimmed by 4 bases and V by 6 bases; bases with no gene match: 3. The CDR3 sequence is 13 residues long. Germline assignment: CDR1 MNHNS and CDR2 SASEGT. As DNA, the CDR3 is TGTGCCAGCAGGATGACAGGGGGCACTGAAGCTTTCTTT. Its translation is CASRMTGGTEAFF.

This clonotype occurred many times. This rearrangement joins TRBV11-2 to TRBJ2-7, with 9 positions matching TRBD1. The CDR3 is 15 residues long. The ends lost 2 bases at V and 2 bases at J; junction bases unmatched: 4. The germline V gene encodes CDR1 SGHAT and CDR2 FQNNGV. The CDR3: CASSLMDRGPYEQYF. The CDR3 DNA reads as TGTGCCAGCAGCTTAATGGACAGGGGACCCTACGAGCAGTACTTC.

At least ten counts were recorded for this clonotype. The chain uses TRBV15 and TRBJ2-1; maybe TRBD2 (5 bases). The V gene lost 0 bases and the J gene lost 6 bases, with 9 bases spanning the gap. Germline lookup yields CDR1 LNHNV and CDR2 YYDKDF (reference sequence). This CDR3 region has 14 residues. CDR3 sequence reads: CATSRDLSVNEQFF. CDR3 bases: TGTGCCACCAGCAGAGATCTTAGCGTCAATGAGCAGTTCTTC.

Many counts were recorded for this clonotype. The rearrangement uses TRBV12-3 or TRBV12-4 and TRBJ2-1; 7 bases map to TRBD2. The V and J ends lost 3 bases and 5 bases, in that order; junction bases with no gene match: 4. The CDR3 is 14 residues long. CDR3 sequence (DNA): TGTGCCAGCAGTTTTGCGGGAGCGGACAATGAGCAGTTCTTC. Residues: CASSFAGADNEQFF.

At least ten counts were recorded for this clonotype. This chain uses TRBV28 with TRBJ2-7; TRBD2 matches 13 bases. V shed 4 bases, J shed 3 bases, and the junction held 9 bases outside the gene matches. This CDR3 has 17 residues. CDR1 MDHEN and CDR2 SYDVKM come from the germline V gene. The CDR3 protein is CASSWGLAGISFYEQYF. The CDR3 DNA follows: TGTGCCAGCAGTTGGGGACTAGCGGGAATATCTTTCTACGAGCAGTACTTC.

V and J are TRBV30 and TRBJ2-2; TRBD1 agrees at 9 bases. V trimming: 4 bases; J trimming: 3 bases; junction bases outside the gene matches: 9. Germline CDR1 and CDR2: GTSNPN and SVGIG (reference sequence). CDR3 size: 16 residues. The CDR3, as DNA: TGTGCCTGGACCCCGGACAGGGGATGGGACACCGGGGAGCTGTTTTTT. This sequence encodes CAWTPDRGWDTGELFF. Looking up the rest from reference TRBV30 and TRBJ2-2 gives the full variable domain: SQTIHQWPATLVQPVGSPLSLECTVEGTSNPNLYWYRQAAGRGLQLLFYSVGIGQISSEVPQNLSASRPQDRQFILSSKKLLLSDSGFYLCAWTPDRGWDTGELFFGEGSRLTVL.

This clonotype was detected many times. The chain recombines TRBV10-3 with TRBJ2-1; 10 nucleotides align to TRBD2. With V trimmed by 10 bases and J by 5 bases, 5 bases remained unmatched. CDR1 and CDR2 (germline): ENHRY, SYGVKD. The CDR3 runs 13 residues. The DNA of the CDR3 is TGTGCCACAGCGGGGGGGGCCCACAATGAGCAGTTCTTC. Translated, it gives CATAGGAHNEQFF.

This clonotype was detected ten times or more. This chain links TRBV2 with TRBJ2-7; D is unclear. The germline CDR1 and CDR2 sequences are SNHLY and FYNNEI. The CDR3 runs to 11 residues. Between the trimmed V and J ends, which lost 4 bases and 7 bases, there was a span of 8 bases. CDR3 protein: CASSAKWEQYF. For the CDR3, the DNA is TGTGCCAGCAGTGCCAAGTGGGAGCAGTACTTC.

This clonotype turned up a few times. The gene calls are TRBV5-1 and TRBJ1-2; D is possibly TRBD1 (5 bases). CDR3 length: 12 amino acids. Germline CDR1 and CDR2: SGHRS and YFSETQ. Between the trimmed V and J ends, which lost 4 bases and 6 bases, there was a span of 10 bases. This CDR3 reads CASSLGGNGYTF. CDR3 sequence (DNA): TGCGCCAGCAGCCTGGGGGGTAATGGCTACACCTTC.

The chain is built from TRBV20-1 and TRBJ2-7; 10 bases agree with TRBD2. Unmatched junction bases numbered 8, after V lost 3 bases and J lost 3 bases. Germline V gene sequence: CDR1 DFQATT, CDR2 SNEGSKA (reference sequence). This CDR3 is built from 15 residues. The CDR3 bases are TGCAGTGCTAGTGTCCCAGCGGGAGGGGGCTACGAGCAGTACTTC. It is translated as CSASVPAGGGYEQYF.

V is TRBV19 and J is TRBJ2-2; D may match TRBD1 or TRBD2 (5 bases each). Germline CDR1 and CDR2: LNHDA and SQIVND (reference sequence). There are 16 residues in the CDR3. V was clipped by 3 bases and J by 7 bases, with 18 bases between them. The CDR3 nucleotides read TGTGCCAGTAGTATCCCGGGGTTGGGCCAGGGCGGGGAGCTGTTTTTT. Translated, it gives CASSIPGLGQGGELFF.